This entry lists 10 T cell receptor beta chains sequenced from one sample in a study of blood T cells in healthy people across ages. It was with a sample-barcoded 5' primer and a J-beta primer mix that a second PCR of roughly 7 to 12 cycles was run. TCRdb passed the 5' RACE reads through MiXCR, listing each CDR3 protein once. This sample has roughly 1,700,000 distinct CDR3 sequences, with roughly 27% found just once. The specimen was blood. The receptors derive from a woman in her twenties or thirties in good health.

The genes are TRBV10-3 and TRBJ2-6; D is ambiguous. The germline V gene encodes CDR1 ENHRY and CDR2 SYGVKD. V was cut by 11 bases and J by 1 base, with 12 bases left in between. CDR3 length: 14 residues. CDR3 coding DNA: TGTGCCTCAATGTGGGATTCTGGGGCCAACGTCCTGACTTTC. As protein: CASMWDSGANVLTF.

This clonotype was detected only a few times. This chain joins TRBV27 and TRBJ1-2, with D perhaps TRBD1 (5 bases). Per germline, CDR1 MNHEY and CDR2 SMNVEV (reference sequence). The CDR3 runs to 14 residues. V lost 6 bases to trimming and J lost 7 bases, with 18 bases between them. The CDR3 sequence is CASSPLEGLSGYTF. The CDR3 bases are TGTGCCAGCAGCCCCCTGGAGGGGTTGAGTGGCTACACCTTC.

The chain recombines TRBV18 with TRBJ2-5; D may correspond to TRBD1 or TRBD2 (5 bases each). This CDR3 contains 14 residues. Germline CDR1 reads KGHSH; CDR2 reads LQKENI. V lost 0 bases to trimming and J lost 5 bases, with 10 bases between them. The CDR3 DNA follows: TGTGCCAGCTCACCACCGGGACCTAGGGAGACCCAGTACTTC. Protein product: CASSPPGPRETQYF.

In the case of this clonotype: Given a much more abundant clone one base away, this may be a read error. This chain joins TRBV29-1 and TRBJ1-4; D possibly corresponds to TRBD1 (6 bases). The CDR3 has 15 amino acids. V was cut by 5 bases and J by 7 bases, with 20 bases left in between. Germline V gene sequence: CDR1 SQVTM, CDR2 ANQGSEA. The CDR3, as DNA: TGCAGCGTTCTCGTAACATCAGGGGCGTGTGAAAAACTGTTTTTT. The encoded protein is CSVLVTSGACEKLFF. Based on the CDR3 plus reference TRBV29-1 and TRBJ1-4, the full variable domain is SAVISQKPSRDICQRGTSLTIQCQVDSQVTMMFWYRQQPGQSLTLIATANQGSEATYESGFVIDKFPISRPNLTFSTLTVSNMSPEDSSIYLCSVLVTSGACEKLFFGSGTQLSVL.

This clonotype was counted between two and nine times. In DNA, the CDR3 is TGTGCCACCAGTGATTCTCGGGGGGGTAACACTGAAGCTTTCTTT. Translating it yields CATSDSRGGNTEAFF. V usage is TRBV24-1 and J usage is TRBJ1-1; maybe TRBD1 (5 bases). The CDR3 covers 15 residues. With 2 bases removed from V and 2 bases from J, the gap between germline ends came to 11 bases. The germline CDR1 and CDR2 sequences are KGHDR and SFDVKD.

Many counts were recorded for this clonotype. The junction and the germline gene differ at one end; a read error may be behind it. This chain links TRBV5-1 with TRBJ2-7, with TRBD2 matching over 7 bases. The CDR3 is 14 residues long. The germline gives CDR1 SGHRS, CDR2 YFSETQ. The CDR3 reads CASSLGGRDYEQYF. DNA of the CDR3: TGTGCCAGCAGCTTGGGAGGGAGGGACTACGAGCAGTACTTC.

This clonotype was seen more than once but under ten times. The J gene is TRBJ2-4, the V gene TRBV6-5; TRBD2 is a possible D gene (6 bases). Matching the DNA end better, TRBJ2-7 makes the J call doubtful. CDR1 and CDR2 from the germline V gene are MNHEY and SVGAGI. This CDR3 region has 15 residues. This CDR3 reads CASSSQTRRGYEQYF. The CDR3, as DNA: TGTGCCAGCAGTTCACAGACACGGCGGGGCTACGAGCAGTACTTC.

The V and J genes are TRBV5-1 and TRBJ1-5; D ambiguous. The CDR3 runs to 17 residues. Germline assignment: CDR1 SGHRS and CDR2 YFSETQ. Trimming stripped 7 bases from V and 1 base from J, with 21 bases between. The CDR3 DNA reads as TGCGCCAGCGCGGGCAAGGGCAGGCCAAAAAGCAATCAGCCCCAGCATTTT. Translating it yields CASAGKGRPKSNQPQHF. Full variable domain (rest looked up from reference TRBV5-1 and TRBJ1-5): KAGVTQTPRYLIKTRGQQVTLSCSPISGHRSVSWYQQTPGQGLQFLFEYFSETQRNKGNFPGRFSGRQFSNSRSEMNVSTLELGDSALYLCASAGKGRPKSNQPQHFGDGTRLSIL.

This sequence joins TRBV7-2 and TRBJ2-1; tentatively, D is TRBD1 (6 bases). The CDR3 sequence is 15 residues long. V was cut by 3 bases and J by 5 bases, with 14 bases left in between. CDR1 SGHTA and CDR2 FQGNSA come from the germline V gene. The chain's CDR3 is CASSFSGQTHNEQFF. CDR3 nucleotides: TGTGCCAGCAGCTTTTCGGGACAAACCCACAATGAGCAGTTCTTC.

This clonotype occurred a few times. The V call is TRBV20-1, the J call TRBJ1-1; D is unresolved. The CDR3 contains 12 residues. Germline V gene data show CDR1 as DFQATT and CDR2 as SNEGSKA (reference sequence). Between the trimmed V and J ends, which lost 5 bases and 1 base, there was a span of 8 bases. The CDR3 reads CSAANPNTEAFF. CDR3 sequence (DNA): TGCAGTGCTGCTAACCCGAACACTGAAGCTTTCTTT.